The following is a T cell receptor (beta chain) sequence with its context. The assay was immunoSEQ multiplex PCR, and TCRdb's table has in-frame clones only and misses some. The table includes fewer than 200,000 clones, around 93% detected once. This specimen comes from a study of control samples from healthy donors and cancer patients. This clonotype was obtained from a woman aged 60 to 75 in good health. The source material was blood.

This CDR3 is CASSLGRQMNTEAFF. The CDR3 coding sequence is TGTGCCAGCAGCTTAGGTCGGCAGATGAACACTGAAGCTTTCTTT. The genes are TRBV11-3 and TRBJ1-1; no clear D. CDR3 size: 15 residues. The ends were cut back, 1 base at V and 0 bases at J, with 9 bases in the middle. Germline lookup yields CDR1 SGHNT and CDR2 YENEEA. Complete variable domain (other parts from reference TRBV11-3 and TRBJ1-1): EAGVVQSPRYKIIEKKQPVAFWCNPISGHNTLYWYLQNLGQGPELLIRYENEEAVDDSQLPKDRFSAERLKGVDSTLKIQPAELGDSAVYLCASSLGRQMNTEAFFGQGTRLTVV.